One and the same sample provided the 17 T cell receptor beta chains below, sequenced in a study of T cell responses to AZD1222 COVID-19 vaccine. Measured with immunoSEQ multiplex PCR; TCRdb has only the in-frame clones, and not every one. The data contain about 100,000 clones, approximately 88% of them singletons. Sequenced here: peripheral blood, sampled on day 0 of AZD1222 vaccination. The receptors originated from an adult in good health.

The gene calls are TRBV7-8 and TRBJ2-7; possibly TRBD1 for D (6 bases). The germline CDR1 and CDR2 sequences are SGHVS and FQNEAQ. V was cut by 5 bases and J by 3 bases, with 20 bases left in between. The CDR3 totals 16 residues. In DNA form, the CDR3 reads TGTGCCAGCAGCCTCAGGGCCGGGGACACCTACTACGAGCAGTACTTC. As protein: CASSLRAGDTYYEQYF.

The genes are TRBV5-1 and TRBJ2-1; D is perhaps TRBD2 (5 bases). From germline, CDR1 is SGHRS and CDR2 YFSETQ. The V gene lost 4 bases and the J gene lost 5 bases, with 22 bases spanning the gap. The CDR3 totals 17 residues. CDR3 coding DNA: TGCGCCAGCAGCCCTAAACTAGGTCTGTGGCGGAACAATGAGCAGTTCTTC. This encodes CASSPKLGLWRNNEQFF.

The CDR3 sequence is CASSQPGGESPLHF. The CDR3 DNA sequence: TGTGCCAGCAGCCAACCGGGGGGTGAATCACCCCTCCACTTT. The chain combines TRBV3-1 (or the pseudogene TRBV3-2) with TRBJ1-6; weak D call: TRBD1 (5 bases). Trimming left V 2 bases short and J 10 bases short, with 12 bases between. The CDR3 length is 14 residues. The germline V gene has CDR1 LGHDT and CDR2 YNNKEL (reference sequence).

The chain combines TRBV27 with TRBJ2-3; D perhaps matches TRBD1 (5 bases). The CDR3 has 15 residues. Trimming pared 6 bases from V and 2 bases from J, leaving 15 bases between. The V gene's germline CDR1 is MNHEY and CDR2 SMNVEV (reference sequence). The CDR3 sequence: CASRQEMGLTDTQYF. CDR3 in DNA: TGTGCCAGCAGGCAAGAGATGGGGCTCACAGATACGCAGTATTTT.

The rearrangement uses TRBV18 and TRBJ2-1; possible D gene TRBD1, 6 bases. The CDR3 totals 15 residues. The germline CDR1 and CDR2 sequences are KGHSH and LQKENI. Trimming shortened V by 3 bases and J by 8 bases, and 17 bases separated the two germline ends. The CDR3 spells CASSPSAGAVDEQFF. For the CDR3, the DNA is TGTGCCAGCTCACCTTCGGCAGGGGCCGTTGATGAGCAGTTCTTC.

The V and J genes are TRBV28 and TRBJ1-1, with D possibly TRBD1 on 6 matching bases. V was cut by 8 bases and J by 5 bases, with 12 bases left in between. This CDR3 spans 12 amino acids. Germline values: CDR1 MDHEN, CDR2 SYDVKM. DNA for the CDR3: TGTGCCAGCGGGGACAAGCGGACTGAAGCTTTCTTT. This codes for CASGDKRTEAFF.

V gene TRBV7-2 combines with J gene TRBJ1-5, with 9 nucleotides matching TRBD1. The CDR3 loop spans 15 amino acids. Germline CDR1 reads SGHTA; CDR2 reads FQGNSA. The V and J ends lost 2 bases and 3 bases, in that order; junction bases with no gene match: 2. The CDR3 region has the DNA TGTGCCAGCAGCTTAACAGGGGGCTCCAATCAGCCCCAGCATTTT. It specifies CASSLTGGSNQPQHF.

The V gene is TRBV7-8, the J gene TRBJ2-7; D gene ambiguous. Germline V CDR1 and CDR2: SGHVS, FQNEAQ. The CDR3 totals 14 residues. V lost 2 bases and J lost 2, with 10 bases in between. The CDR3 here is CASSLKGTTYEQYF. CDR3 nucleotide sequence: TGTGCCAGCAGCTTAAAAGGAACTACCTACGAGCAGTACTTC.

This chain joins TRBV5-4 and TRBJ1-5; tentative D call: TRBD1 (5 bases). V lost 0 bases to trimming and J lost 4 bases, with 11 bases between them. The CDR3 is made up of 15 amino acids. Germline V gene data show CDR1 as SGHNT and CDR2 as YYREEE (reference sequence). The CDR3 sequence: CASSLDGQGNQPQHF. The CDR3 DNA is TGTGCCAGCAGCTTGGACGGCCAGGGAAATCAGCCCCAGCATTTT. Complete variable domain (other parts from reference TRBV5-4 and TRBJ1-5): ETGVTQSPTHLIKTRGQQVTLRCSSQSGHNTVSWYQQALGQGPQFIFQYYREEENGRGNFPPRFSGLQFPNYSSELNVNALELDDSALYLCASSLDGQGNQPQHFGDGTRLSIL.

V is TRBV3-1 (or the pseudogene TRBV3-2) and J is TRBJ1-1; D is undetermined. This CDR3 region has 16 residues. Trimming stripped 2 bases from V and 2 bases from J, with 15 bases between. Per the germline V gene, CDR1 is LGHDT and CDR2 is YNNKEL (reference sequence). CDR3 loop: CASSQFRQTINTEAFF. CDR3 DNA sequence: TGTGCCAGCAGCCAATTCCGGCAGACTATTAACACTGAAGCTTTCTTT.

The chain recombines TRBV6-5 with TRBJ1-2, with 8 bases fitting TRBD1. Trimming cost V 2 bases and J 11 bases; bases outside gene matches: 10. Per the germline V gene, CDR1 is MNHEY and CDR2 is SVGAGI. This CDR3 is built from 14 residues. CDR3 in DNA: TGTGCCAGCAGTTACGCGATCCTGGACAGGGTGTACACCTTC. Translation gives CASSYAILDRVYTF.

The rearrangement joins TRBV7-9 to TRBJ2-7, with 8 bases lining up with TRBD1. CDR3 length: 17 residues. The V and J ends lost 2 bases and 3 bases, in that order; junction bases with no gene match: 12. Germline loops: CDR1 SEHNR, CDR2 FQNEAQ (reference sequence). The CDR3 reads CASSLSNQGAQGYEQYF. CDR3 DNA: TGTGCCAGCAGCTTAAGTAATCAGGGGGCGCAGGGCTACGAGCAGTACTTC.

The chain couples TRBV6-1 to TRBJ1-5; D remains unclear. Trimming shortened V by 3 bases and J by 7 bases, and 19 bases separated the two germline ends. This CDR3 contains 16 residues. The V gene's germline CDR1 is MNHNS and CDR2 SASEGT. The CDR3 nucleotides read TGTGCCAGCAGTGAGTTGGGGTCCTTCACTCGGCAGCCCCAGCATTTT. It specifies CASSELGSFTRQPQHF.

The chain employs TRBV6-1 and TRBJ1-6, with D tentatively TRBD1 (5 bases). Germline V CDR1 and CDR2: MNHNS, SASEGT. V was cut by 3 bases and J by 8 bases, with 17 bases left in between. This CDR3 comprises 16 residues. DNA of the CDR3: TGTGCCAGCAGTGACCCAGTACGGCAGGGTGATTCACCCCTCCACTTT. Encoded protein: CASSDPVRQGDSPLHF.

V usage is TRBV4-1 and J usage is TRBJ2-1; 14 nucleotides align to TRBD2. The CDR3 contains 16 residues. Germline CDR1 reads MGHRA; CDR2 reads YSYEKL. With 1 base clipped from V and 9 bases from J, the junction kept 5 bases outside the gene matches. CDR3 in DNA: TGCGCCAGCAGCCAAGTGGGACTAGCGGGAGAGGGTGAGCAGTTCTTC. Translating gives CASSQVGLAGEGEQFF.

The rearrangement joins TRBV28 to TRBJ2-7, with 9 positions matching TRBD1. The length of the CDR3 is 15 residues. With V trimmed by 6 bases and J by 1 base, 7 bases remained unmatched. Per germline, CDR1 MDHEN and CDR2 SYDVKM. CDR3 bases: TGTGCCAGCAGGCCACCGGGACAGGGATCCTACGAGCAGTACTTC. Translating gives CASRPPGQGSYEQYF. Looking up the rest from reference TRBV28 and TRBJ2-7 gives the full variable domain: DVKVTQSSRYLVKRTGEKVFLECVQDMDHENMFWYRQDPGLGLRLIYFSYDVKMKEKGDIPEGYSVSREKKERFSLILESASTNQTSMYLCASRPPGQGSYEQYFGPGTRLTVT.

The rearrangement joins TRBV6-2 or TRBV6-3 to TRBJ1-1; TRBD1 might be the D (5 bases). Trimming removed 1 base at V and 0 bases at J, with 18 bases between. Germline V gives CDR1 MNHEY, CDR2 SVGEGT. The CDR3 is 18 amino acids. The CDR3, as DNA: TGTGCCAGCAGTTACTGGGGCGAACCTCACTCTTTGAACACTGAAGCTTTCTTT. Its translation: CASSYWGEPHSLNTEAFF.